The entry below describes one T cell receptor (beta chain). It has no known antigen specificity. No base-level quality is on record; no much larger clone is a single base apart. The TCR beta CDR3 regions were amplified from RNA transcripts. The TCR CDR3 was subjected to a first round of RT-PCR using the HTBI primer set and the Qiagen OneStep RT-PCR kit. Libraries were constructed in a second round of multiplex PCR, after which size selection and purification were carried out. Paired-end sequencing of the libraries was performed with 100 bp reads on an Illumina HiSeq2000. The original pipeline was this. SOAPnuke was used to process the raw data, throwing out any read that contained adapters or uncalled bases, had a mean Phred below 15, or lacked an exact constant-primer or identifier match. High-quality paired reads were merged using COPE v1.2.5, and each unique nucleotide sequence was defined as a clonotype. MiTCR v1.1 was used to align the clonotypes against IMGT TRBV, TRBD and TRBJ reference segments. Only V-J combinations with frequency above 0.0001, covering about 99% of repertoires, were analysed. The TCS score was defined as F50 (clonal expansion) divided by E x V (chaos), with BLOSUM62-based TCRdist calculated between CDR3 peptides within each V-J. Welch's t-statistics and random forest reduced some 510 V-J features to roughly 13, which were used in a naive Bayes classifier (R e1071). Clones were called with MiXCR by TCRdb after fastp trimmed the public reads at Q25, and only in-frame beta chains were retained. Entries that share a CDR3 protein sequence are merged under the most common genes and DNA. The V and J calls and clone size are TCRdb's, not the authors'. For this sample the table gives around 600,000 distinct CDR3 sequences, of which roughly 14% were detected only once. The ten biggest clones cover 9.5% to 15% of the sample.

V is shortened by 6 bases, J by 5 bases, and the region joining them spans 14 bases. Counted from cysteine to phenylalanine, this CDR3 has 13 amino acids. The read is trimmed to its CDR3 DNA, 39 bases read in frame from base 1. The germline V gene specifies SGHTS as CDR1 and YDEGEE as CDR2. These data originate in a study of T cells in Graves' hyperthyroidism and ophthalmopathy (dated by TCRdb to about 2019). Notes on the research overall: Peripheral blood was sampled at the time of initial diagnosis, prior to any treatment. Prospective prediction of ophthalmopathy was tested in an independent validation cohort of 18 to 20 hyperthyroidism patients and around 16 patients who later progressed to ophthalmopathy. TCR Vbeta CDR3 sequencing of 135 peripheral blood samples (roughly 41 ophthalmopathy, about 74 hyperthyroidism and roughly 17 progressor patients) is reported in the paper. To identify distinguishing TCR V-J signatures, a discovery cohort of around 100 patients was used, comprising 40 to 45 with Graves' ophthalmopathy and around 57 with stable Graves' hyperthyroidism. In over five Graves' hyperthyroidism patients, the study also compared T-cell repertoires from thyroid tissue with T-cell repertoires from blood. For training and testing, the 100 or so patients in the discovery cohort were randomly divided in a 7:3 ratio. Once sampling was done, hyperthyroidism patients were given methimazole at a starting dose of 30 mg daily, whereas ophthalmopathy patients were given high-dose intravenous methylprednisolone. Paper-wide results and their limitations: Sample size was not statistically predetermined, and blinding of investigators to group allocation was not performed. In validation, the model predicted progression to ophthalmopathy a median of 6.5 months before onset, with approximately 68% sensitivity and more than 72% specificity. Most expanded thyroid clonotypes (frequency above 0.001) were also found in blood, which suggests that blood repertoires may mirror thyroid immune responses. A 13 V-J signature model separated ophthalmopathy from stable hyperthyroidism, with nearly 90% sensitivity and roughly 81% specificity in cross-validation and 80%/75% in testing.

Moderately to severely active disease, a Clinical Activity Score of at least 3, a NOSPECS grade of at least 4, and a duration under 3 months were present in ophthalmopathy patients. Patients with uncontrolled infections, other autoimmune diseases, pregnancy or lactation were excluded. Diagnoses were based on clinical symptoms, serum thyroxine and TRAb, thyroid ultrasound and orbital computed tomography. PBMCs were isolated from approximately 10 ml of fresh peripheral blood by Ficoll-Paque density gradient centrifugation. Total RNA was extracted with Trizol reagent, and quality was checked on an Agilent 2100 Bioanalyzer.

The material sequenced was blood. This clonotype was obtained from a woman in her 50s with Graves' ophthalmopathy. The V and J genes are TRBV5-8 and TRBJ1-2; TRBD1 is a weak D gene call, 5 bases matching. The DNA sequence follows: TGTGCCAGCAACGTGAGGGGCGGTTATGGCTACACCTTC. Its translation reads: CASNVRGGYGYTF. Beyond the CDR3, the reference TRBV5-8 and TRBJ1-2 genes provide the residues; the full variable domain reads: EAGVTQSPTHLIKTRGQQATLRCSPISGHTSVYWYQQALGLGLQFLLWYDEGEERNRGNFPPRFSGRQFPNYSSELNVNALELEDSALYLCASNVRGGYGYTFGSGTRLTVV.